The entry that follows covers one T cell receptor beta chain sequence. Its antigen is still unknown. One junction end disagrees with the germline gene, perhaps due to a read error. This sample is part of a study of long-term antiretroviral therapy in people with HIV. Study-wide points: In samples taken after ART, diversity increased but remained below transplant donor control levels. ART adherence, viral resistance and therapy changes went undocumented.

The CDR3 runs 13 residues. The germline V gene has CDR1 GTSNPN and CDR2 SVGIG (reference sequence). Version v3.0 of the immunoSEQ assay ran at survey level. Generated by immunoSEQ multiplex PCR, the TCRdb table keeps only in-frame clones and is missing some. This table has about 10,000 clones, approximately 90% appearing once. This chain links TRBV30 with TRBJ1-1, with a possible D match to TRBD1 (5 bases). This sequence was found in a woman aged 40 to 50 with HIV. This material consisted of unsorted PBMCs, taken 0.2 years before starting antiretroviral therapy. CDR3 DNA sequence: TGTGCCTGGAGACTAACAGGTACTACTGGAGCTTTCTTT. This translates into CAWRLTGTTGAFF.